This T cell receptor (beta chain) stems from a study of human T cells and chemical hapten exposure. Per the study methods: Samples had a median of about 95,000 TCRs, ranging roughly 23,224 to 690,600. Using its own MiXCR run on the RACE reads, TCRdb lists one record per CDR3 protein. The V and J calls were not made by the authors but by TCRdb's processing. Among around 80,000 distinct CDR3 sequences listed, about 9% were seen once. The sample's time point: healthy volunteer bleed at 6 weeks. RNA extraction used unfractionated whole blood as the source of total RNA. V gave up 0 bases and J gave up 6 bases, with 16 bases separating them. The length of the CDR3 is 16 residues. Germline V gene sequence: CDR1 ENHRY, CDR2 SYGVKD.

The sequence came from a male donor in good health. Some clones in this sample may be carry-over from other donors' samples. Material: whole blood. This chain links TRBV10-3 with TRBJ2-3; the D gene could be TRBD1 or TRBD2 (6 bases each). DNA of the CDR3: TGTGCCATCAGTGAGTCGAAGGGGGGAGTTTCGGATACGCAGTATTTT. Protein product: CAISESKGGVSDTQYF.